The 8 T cell receptor delta chains listed next were all sequenced from one sample in a study of γδ T cells in repeated Plasmodium falciparum infection. Vgamma9/Vdelta2+ and Vdelta2-negative gammadelta T cells were flow-sorted from PBMC for bulk sequencing. TCRdb fed the multiplex PCR reads into CATT to redo clone calling. The sample has about 48,000 delta-chain clones; around 1.6% are singletons. Sequenced material: gamma-delta T cells from blood. The receptors were gathered from a pool of human donors (malaria-infected and uninfected, not separated).

This clone was detected ten times or more. TCRdb's entry gives the protein of a much larger clone, which mismatches this DNA's translation at residue 8, likely from a read error; the protein reported here is translated from the DNA. The rearrangement links TRDV1 to TRDJ1; D is ambiguous. The J gene was missing in TCRdb and was found by matching the end of the DNA to germline. V dropped 4 bases and J dropped 5 bases, with 14 bases sitting between them. The CDR3 sequence is 14 residues long. CDR1 is TSWWSYY and CDR2 is QGS in the germline V gene. The CDR3 DNA sequence: TGTGCTCTTGGGGTCCCAAATGCGCCGGATAAACTCATCTTT. Translating it yields CALGVPNAPDKLIF.

This clone was found many times. Relative to the germline gene, one junction end is altered; a read error may explain this. Other DNA sequences of this sample code for an identical CDR3. J is TRDJ1 and V is TRDV1; possible D gene TRDD3, 6 bases. Germline V gene sequence: CDR1 TSWWSYY, CDR2 QGS. The CDR3 runs to 19 residues. The CDR3 coding sequence is TGTGCTCTTGGGGCTCACAGGGGGACTCATAGTCCGTACACCGATAAACTAATCTTT. Translation: CALGAHRGTHSPYTDKLIF.

This clone was picked up a small number of times. A far larger clone lies a single base away; this is likely a read error. The sample carries other DNA sequences with the same CDR3. The chain couples TRDV1 to TRDJ1; D may be TRDD3 (6 bases). No J segment appears in TCRdb, so it was assigned here by matching the sequence to germline. CDR3 length equals 21 residues. CDR1 and CDR2 from the germline V gene are TSWWSYY and QGS. V lost 1 base and J lost 5, with 32 bases in between. The CDR3 spells CALGEPHPVPGDLSVTDKLIF. For the CDR3, the DNA is TGTGCTCTTGGGGAACCCCATCCTGTCCCGGGGGACCTGTCCGTCACTGATAAACTCATCTTT.

This clone is deemed medium-sized. This specimen includes other DNA sequences encoding the same CDR3. The CDR3 DNA reads as TGTGCTCTTGGGTTCCCCGGTAGTTACTTGGGGGATGCCGCCGATAAACTCATCTTT. Encoded protein: CALGFPGSYLGDAADKLIF. This rearrangement joins TRDV1 to TRDJ1, with 8 bases identical to TRDD3. J gave up 3 bases and V 5 bases, and 20 bases lay outside the gene matches. CDR1 TSWWSYY and CDR2 QGS come from the germline V gene. The CDR3 is made up of 19 amino acids.

In its sample, this clone was seen many times. The protein in TCRdb stems from a much larger clone and differs at residue 8 from this DNA's translation, likely a read error; here the protein is translated from the DNA. The chain links TRDV1 to TRDJ1, with D possibly TRDD3 on 5 matching bases. The CDR3 loop spans 20 amino acids. With 2 bases removed from V and 1 base from J, the gap between germline ends came to 26 bases. The germline V gene encodes CDR1 TSWWSYY and CDR2 QGS. The CDR3 DNA is TGTGCTCTTGGGGAAAACAGCAGGCCATCCTCGGGGGTCCTCACCGATAAACTCATCTTT. As protein: CALGENSRPSSGVLTDKLIF.

In the case of this clone: Translating this DNA gives a protein that differs at residue 16 from the TCRdb one, which belongs to a much larger clone; a read error is likely, and the protein shown is this translation. Here the CDR3 DNA reads TGTGCTCTTGGGGAACCTGGGCTATCTTTCTCGAACTGGGGGATACGGAGGCAAGATAAACTCATCTTT. Amino acid sequence: CALGEPGLSFSNWGIRRQDKLIF. The chain uses TRDV1 and TRDJ1; 13 bases align to TRDD3. TCRdb supplies no J gene; here it was assigned by aligning the nucleotide sequence to germline. Germline assignment: CDR1 TSWWSYY and CDR2 QGS. The CDR3 runs to 23 residues. J was trimmed by 5 bases and V by 1 base; bases with no gene match: 25.

About this clone itself: The mismatch at residue 15 between this DNA's translation and the TCRdb protein of a much larger clone likely reflects a read error; the protein shown is translated from the DNA. The chain uses TRDV1 and TRDJ1; perhaps TRDD2 as D (6 bases). TCRdb supplies no J gene; here it was assigned by aligning the nucleotide sequence to germline. Germline V gene sequence: CDR1 TSWWSYY, CDR2 QGS. V was trimmed by 4 bases and J by 7 bases, leaving 31 bases between them. This CDR3 spans 19 amino acids. CDR3 protein: CALGVLNPLWILLSGKLIF. The CDR3 DNA sequence: TGTGCTCTTGGGGTCCTAAACCCCCTTTGGATCCTACTCTCGGGTAAACTCATCTTT.

This clone was counted many times. The protein TCRdb lists belongs to a much larger clone and differs from this DNA's translation at residue 11, which points to a read error; the protein shown is made from the DNA. The J gene is TRDJ1, the V gene TRDV1; no reliable D call. Trimming pared 5 bases from V and 8 bases from J, leaving 21 bases between. There are 15 residues in the CDR3. CDR1 is TSWWSYY and CDR2 is QGS in the germline V gene. The CDR3 nucleotides read TGTGCTCTTGGGCTTAGCCCCACCGCCACCGGCAAACTCATCTTT. Its protein is CALGLSPTATGKLIF.